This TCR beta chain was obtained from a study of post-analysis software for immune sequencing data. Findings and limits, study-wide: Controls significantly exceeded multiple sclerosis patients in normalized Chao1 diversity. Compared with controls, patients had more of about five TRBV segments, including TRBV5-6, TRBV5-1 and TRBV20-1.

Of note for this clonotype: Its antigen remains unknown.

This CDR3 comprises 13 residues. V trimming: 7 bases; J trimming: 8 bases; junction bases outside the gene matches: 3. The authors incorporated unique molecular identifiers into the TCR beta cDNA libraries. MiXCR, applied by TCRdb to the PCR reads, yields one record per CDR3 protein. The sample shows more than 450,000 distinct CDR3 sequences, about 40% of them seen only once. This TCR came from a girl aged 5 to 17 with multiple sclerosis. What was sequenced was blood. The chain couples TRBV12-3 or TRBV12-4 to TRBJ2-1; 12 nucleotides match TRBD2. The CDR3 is CASKTSGRDEQFF. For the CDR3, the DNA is TGTGCCAGCAAGACTAGCGGGAGAGATGAGCAGTTCTTC.